This is a list of T cell receptor beta chains from one sample in a study of blood T cell repertoires in COVID-19. The data were produced by immunoSEQ multiplex PCR, yet TCRdb's version contains in-frame clones alone and is incomplete. The table shows nearly 350,000 clones, with 80% to 90% occurring only once. Sequenced material: peripheral blood. The source of these receptors is a woman aged 45-65 years with COVID-19, enrolled during active disease. Each CDR3 is given with its conserved first and last residue.

v_gene: TRBV30; CDR3aa: CAWSVLVRSSGNTIYF
v_gene: TRBV18; CDR3aa: CASSPVQGAEAFF
v_gene: TRBV14; CDR3aa: CASRFGVYTEAFF
v_gene: TRBV19; CDR3aa: CASSIGWGELAGKGSYYNEQFF
v_gene: TRBV29-1; CDR3aa: CSMRVANANTGELFF
v_gene: TRBV11-2; CDR3aa: CASSLVTESLYGYTF
v_gene: TRBV5-8; CDR3aa: CASSLWRGGTNYGYTF
v_gene: TRBV25-1; CDR3aa: CASSEFSGGNTGELFF
v_gene: TRBV6-2/TRBV6-3; CDR3aa: CASSHGLAPQWQFF
v_gene: TRBV12-5; CDR3aa: CASGAWGQGFSGANVLTF
v_gene: TRBV3-1/TRBV3-2; CDR3aa: CASSQAVPNNEQFF
v_gene: TRBV27; CDR3aa: CASIPGFYVGSKNTEAFF
v_gene: TRBV28; CDR3aa: CASSLSVGEADQPQHF
v_gene: TRBV19; CDR3aa: CASRGQVEKLFF
v_gene: TRBV12-1; CDR3aa: CASRKIPDRENQPQHF
v_gene: TRBV5-5; CDR3aa: CASSPTAADEQYF
v_gene: TRBV5-1; CDR3aa: CASSLVPGLPYNEQFF
v_gene: TRBV7-2; CDR3aa: CASSLAGDGGWGYTF
v_gene: TRBV7-2; CDR3aa: CASSRTGQETQYF
v_gene: TRBV5-1; CDR3aa: CASSLEPSGDNEQFF
v_gene: TRBV29-1; CDR3aa: CSVITGDQDPYEQYF
v_gene: TRBV27; CDR3aa: CASSFVRGYGYTF
v_gene: TRBV14; CDR3aa: CASSQDNRVGYTF
v_gene: TRBV15; CDR3aa: CATSKRQGASYGYTF
v_gene: TRBV3-1/TRBV3-2; CDR3aa: CASSHPSSGRYNEQFF
v_gene: TRBV5-1; CDR3aa: CASSQPDRPAGYGYTF
v_gene: TRBV6-6; CDR3aa: CASTYGGELFF
v_gene: TRBV2; CDR3aa: CASRAPLGGAREQYF
v_gene: TRBV11-2; CDR3aa: CASSLLPRTSGQETQYF
v_gene: TRBV15; CDR3aa: CATSRKIAGMGNEQFF
v_gene: TRBV21-1; CDR3aa: CASSKNDRGYLSGANVLTF
v_gene: TRBV5-6; CDR3aa: CASSRSGGRVTDTQYF
v_gene: TRBV5-6; CDR3aa: CASSSPGAGSVEKLFF
v_gene: TRBV21-1; CDR3aa: CASDGTPGYGYTF
v_gene: TRBV20-1; CDR3aa: CSAPRGSEQFF
v_gene: TRBV7-2; CDR3aa: CASSTSSGTTDTQYF
v_gene: TRBV5-4; CDR3aa: CASTRDREVGHEQFF
v_gene: TRBV11-3; CDR3aa: CASSLLPGRGASDEQYF
v_gene: TRBV6-2/TRBV6-3; CDR3aa: CASSYDRGPLYEQYF
v_gene: TRBV28; CDR3aa: CASSNRGRRMQETQYF
v_gene: TRBV7-9; CDR3aa: CASSSATGSLGSPLHF
v_gene: TRBV27; CDR3aa: CASSHSGDSYEQYF
v_gene: TRBV14; CDR3aa: CASSPFIGEVRTDTQYF
v_gene: TRBV5-6; CDR3aa: CASSLLAARSTEAFF
v_gene: TRBV11-2; CDR3aa: CASSLRRGGETQYF
v_gene: TRBV27; CDR3aa: CASSLSGLANDQYF
v_gene: TRBV5-8; CDR3aa: CASSPRGGAAPKQFF
v_gene: TRBV2; CDR3aa: CASKPRTGVYGYTF
v_gene: TRBV5-5; CDR3aa: CASSLQGTQPQHF
v_gene: TRBV21-1; CDR3aa: CASSKERDINTEAFF
v_gene: TRBV5-1; CDR3aa: CASTPMTGVPETQYF
v_gene: TRBV7-2; CDR3aa: CASSLAYRATGDYGYTF
v_gene: TRBV7-3; CDR3aa: CASSWGGRRQETQYF
v_gene: TRBV27; CDR3aa: CASSWGGSSYNEQFF
v_gene: TRBV19; CDR3aa: CASSPGTGLATNEKLFF
v_gene: TRBV5-7; CDR3aa: CASSFGGDTGELFF
v_gene: TRBV5-1; CDR3aa: CASSLAGWGYTF
v_gene: TRBV7-9; CDR3aa: CASSAQGTASGKPQHF
v_gene: TRBV7-9; CDR3aa: CASSSDRGNEKLFF
v_gene: TRBV5-1; CDR3aa: CASSSAGGYGYTF